This record concerns one T cell receptor beta chain sequence. The CDR3 has 16 amino acids. Germline loops: CDR1 SGHDN, CDR2 FVKESK. Unmatched junction bases numbered 4, after V lost 4 bases and J lost 2 bases. These data are taken from a study of blood T cell repertoires in COVID-19. Across the study: Researchers got acute and convalescent COVID-19 samples from the United States, Italy and Spain. T cells, B-cell-depleted T cells, or PBMCs provided the cDNA or gDNA that served as material.

Under the authors' procedure: For nucleated cells, counts were estimated from reference gene primer amplification. Measured with immunoSEQ multiplex PCR; TCRdb has only the in-frame clones, and not every one. Clonal size and the V and J genes are those of that table, whereas D and trimming came from the DNA. Of under 250,000 clones listed, about 80% are singletons. Source material: peripheral blood. This chain uses TRBV14 with TRBJ2-2; 10 bases map to TRBD1. This clonotype was sampled from a man aged 80 or over with acute or convalescent COVID-19. The CDR3: CASSPTGGINTGELFF. CDR3 DNA: TGTGCCAGCAGCCCGACAGGGGGCATTAACACCGGGGAGCTGTTTTTT.